These T cell receptor beta chains were read from a single sample in a study of blood T cell repertoires in COVID-19. Here immunoSEQ multiplex PCR was the method, and the copy in TCRdb shows in-frame clones only, minus some. Of approximately 290,000 clones listed, 70% to 85% are singletons. Source material: peripheral blood. The receptor source for this set is a human donor with COVID-19, enrolled during active disease. The donor label of this sample is uncertain. CDR3s include the opening cysteine and the closing phenylalanine or tryptophan. A D gene is named only where the DNA matches it firmly. Not every row has a clone size; where given, it reads once, few, many or a size class.

clone size: -
J gene: TRBJ1-2
D gene: -
V gene: TRBV7-9
CDR3 protein: CASSPPTGLGYTF
CDR3 DNA: TGTGCCAGCAGCCCACCTACAGGGTTGGGCTACACCTTC

clone size: -
J gene: TRBJ1-4
D gene: TRBD1
V gene: TRBV2
CDR3 protein: CASSTGTANEKLFF
CDR3 DNA: TGTGCCAGCAGTACCGGGACAGCTAATGAAAAACTGTTTTTT

clone size: -
J gene: TRBJ2-3
D gene: -
V gene: TRBV19
CDR3 protein: CASSKRRQGGINPSTDTQYF
CDR3 DNA: TGTGCCAGTAGTAAACGTAGGCAGGGAGGAATTAATCCCAGCACAGATACGCAGTATTTT

clone size: -
J gene: TRBJ2-3
D gene: -
V gene: TRBV2
CDR3 protein: CASRERLSTDTQYF
CDR3 DNA: TGTGCCAGCCGAGAGCGGCTGTCCACAGATACGCAGTATTTT

clone size: -
J gene: TRBJ2-1
D gene: TRBD1
V gene: TRBV5-1
CDR3 protein: CASSDRDRGRREQFF
CDR3 DNA: TGCGCCAGCAGCGACCGGGACAGGGGGCGACGAGAGCAGTTCTTC

clone size: -
J gene: TRBJ1-5
D gene: -
V gene: TRBV6-1
CDR3 protein: CASSEDSFQPQHF
CDR3 DNA: TGTGCCAGCAGTGAAGACAGTTTTCAGCCCCAGCATTTT

clone size: once
J gene: TRBJ1-2
D gene: TRBD1
V gene: TRBV20-1
CDR3 protein: CSASGTGWGQGYTF
CDR3 DNA: TGCAGTGCTAGTGGGACAGGGTGGGGACAAGGCTACACCTTC

clone size: -
J gene: TRBJ1-1
D gene: -
V gene: TRBV5-1
CDR3 protein: CASSLGQFMNTEAFF
CDR3 DNA: TGCGCCAGCAGCCTCGGACAGTTCATGAACACTGAAGCTTTCTTT

clone size: once
J gene: TRBJ1-1
D gene: -
V gene: TRBV5-4
CDR3 protein: CASSLIGTRNTEAFF
CDR3 DNA: TGTGCCAGCAGCTTGATCGGGACACGAAACACTGAAGCTTTCTTT

clone size: once
J gene: TRBJ2-1
D gene: TRBD2
V gene: TRBV11-2
CDR3 protein: CASSGSSGRGEQFF
CDR3 DNA: TGTGCCAGCAGTGGAAGTAGCGGGAGAGGTGAGCAGTTCTTC

clone size: -
J gene: TRBJ1-6
D gene: -
V gene: TRBV28
CDR3 protein: CASSLGSVSPLHF
CDR3 DNA: TGTGCCAGCAGTTTAGGGAGCGTTTCACCCCTCCACTTT

clone size: -
J gene: TRBJ1-5
D gene: TRBD1
V gene: TRBV28
CDR3 protein: CASSFAGQGVGQPQHF
CDR3 DNA: TGTGCCAGCAGTTTTGCCGGACAGGGGGTGGGTCAGCCCCAGCATTTT

clone size: -
J gene: TRBJ1-5
D gene: TRBD1
V gene: TRBV19
CDR3 protein: CASRDRPDQPQHF
CDR3 DNA: TGTGCCAGTAGGGACAGGCCCGATCAGCCCCAGCATTTT

clone size: -
J gene: TRBJ2-1
D gene: -
V gene: TRBV7-2
CDR3 protein: CASSLEGTSYNEQFF
CDR3 DNA: TGTGCCAGCAGCTTAGAAGGGACTTCATACAATGAGCAGTTCTTC

clone size: once
J gene: TRBJ2-3
D gene: -
V gene: TRBV7-3
CDR3 protein: CASSLQGTSDTQYF
CDR3 DNA: TGTGCCAGCAGCTTACAGGGTACCTCAGATACGCAGTATTTT

clone size: -
J gene: TRBJ2-7
D gene: TRBD1
V gene: TRBV29-1
CDR3 protein: CSVGEFGTAEYF
CDR3 DNA: TGCAGCGTTGGCGAGTTTGGGACAGCGGAGTACTTC

clone size: -
J gene: TRBJ2-6
D gene: -
V gene: TRBV19
CDR3 protein: CASSISGPRVLTF
CDR3 DNA: TGTGCCAGTAGTATATCAGGCCCCCGCGTCCTGACTTTC

clone size: -
J gene: TRBJ2-5
D gene: TRBD2
V gene: TRBV5-6
CDR3 protein: CASSFRRLAGVGQETQYF
CDR3 DNA: TGTGCCAGCAGCTTCCGTCGTCTAGCGGGAGTCGGGCAAGAGACCCAGTACTTC

clone size: -
J gene: TRBJ1-2
D gene: -
V gene: TRBV28
CDR3 protein: CASSLQGDGYTF
CDR3 DNA: TGTGCCAGCAGTTTGCAGGGCGATGGCTACACCTTC

clone size: -
J gene: TRBJ1-4
D gene: -
V gene: TRBV12-3/TRBV12-4
CDR3 protein: CASSYRGEKLFF
CDR3 DNA: TGTGCCAGCAGTTATAGAGGTGAAAAACTGTTTTTT

clone size: -
J gene: TRBJ1-5
D gene: -
V gene: TRBV19
CDR3 protein: CASSTGTVPNQPQHF
CDR3 DNA: TGTGCCAGTAGTACAGGGACTGTACCTAATCAGCCCCAGCATTTT

clone size: -
J gene: TRBJ1-1
D gene: -
V gene: TRBV2
CDR3 protein: CASGREVNTEAFF
CDR3 DNA: TGTGCCAGCGGGAGGGAAGTGAACACTGAAGCTTTCTTT

clone size: -
J gene: TRBJ1-4
D gene: TRBD1
V gene: TRBV7-9
CDR3 protein: CASSLIPGTDAEKLFF
CDR3 DNA: TGTGCCAGCAGCTTAATCCCCGGGACAGATGCTGAAAAACTGTTTTTT

clone size: -
J gene: TRBJ2-4
D gene: TRBD2
V gene: TRBV18
CDR3 protein: CASSPGLAGDIQYF
CDR3 DNA: TGTGCCAGCTCACCGGGACTAGCGGGAGACATTCAGTACTTC

clone size: -
J gene: TRBJ2-5
D gene: TRBD2
V gene: TRBV24-1
CDR3 protein: CATSDYLAGGETQYF
CDR3 DNA: TGTGCCACCAGTGATTATCTAGCGGGAGGAGAGACCCAGTACTTC

clone size: -
J gene: TRBJ1-1
D gene: TRBD1
V gene: TRBV27
CDR3 protein: CASSIQGRTEAFF
CDR3 DNA: TGTGCCAGCAGTATACAGGGGCGGACTGAAGCTTTCTTT

clone size: few
J gene: TRBJ1-4
D gene: -
V gene: TRBV7-2
CDR3 protein: CASRTSPSSNEKLFF
CDR3 DNA: TGTGCCAGCAGGACAAGTCCCAGTTCTAATGAAAAACTGTTTTTT

clone size: few
J gene: TRBJ2-7
D gene: TRBD2
V gene: TRBV3-1/TRBV3-2
CDR3 protein: CASSQGAGEGEQYF
CDR3 DNA: TGTGCCAGCAGCCAAGGGGCGGGAGAAGGCGAGCAGTACTTC

clone size: -
J gene: TRBJ2-2
D gene: TRBD2
V gene: TRBV4-2
CDR3 protein: CASSQEPGLAGPGELFF
CDR3 DNA: TGTGCCAGCAGCCAAGAACCGGGACTAGCGGGACCCGGGGAGCTGTTTTTT

clone size: -
J gene: TRBJ1-1
D gene: -
V gene: TRBV7-8
CDR3 protein: CASSYAGRTNTEAFF
CDR3 DNA: TGTGCCAGCAGCTACGCGGGACGCACGAACACTGAAGCTTTCTTT

clone size: -
J gene: TRBJ1-2
D gene: TRBD1
V gene: TRBV14
CDR3 protein: CASSQVPSTGTDYGYTF
CDR3 DNA: TGTGCCAGCAGCCAGGTCCCATCGACAGGGACGGACTATGGCTACACCTTC

clone size: -
J gene: TRBJ1-2
D gene: TRBD1
V gene: TRBV5-1
CDR3 protein: CASSSLGTGTYGYTF
CDR3 DNA: TGCGCCAGCAGCTCGTTGGGGACAGGGACCTATGGCTACACCTTC

clone size: -
J gene: TRBJ1-5
D gene: -
V gene: TRBV12-3/TRBV12-4
CDR3 protein: CASSFSGIQPQHF
CDR3 DNA: TGTGCCAGCAGTTTCTCAGGGATTCAGCCCCAGCATTTT

clone size: -
J gene: TRBJ1-3
D gene: TRBD1
V gene: TRBV3-1/TRBV3-2
CDR3 protein: CASSQGGTGGNTIYF
CDR3 DNA: TGTGCCAGCAGCCAAGGGGGGACAGGAGGAAACACCATATATTTT

clone size: -
J gene: TRBJ2-3
D gene: TRBD2
V gene: TRBV28
CDR3 protein: CASSSLLAVLSTDTQYF
CDR3 DNA: TGTGCCAGCAGTTCCTTACTAGCGGTTCTTAGCACAGATACGCAGTATTTT

clone size: -
J gene: TRBJ2-7
D gene: TRBD1
V gene: TRBV30
CDR3 protein: CAWNQGAYEQYF
CDR3 DNA: TGTGCCTGGAATCAGGGGGCCTACGAGCAGTACTTC

clone size: few
J gene: TRBJ2-2
D gene: -
V gene: TRBV5-1
CDR3 protein: CASSTDSPNTGELFF
CDR3 DNA: TGCGCCAGCAGCACGGACAGCCCGAACACCGGGGAGCTGTTTTTT

clone size: once
J gene: TRBJ2-1
D gene: TRBD2
V gene: TRBV2
CDR3 protein: CASSEARTSGNEQFF
CDR3 DNA: TGTGCCAGCAGTGAAGCCAGGACTAGCGGAAATGAGCAGTTCTTC

clone size: once
J gene: TRBJ1-1
D gene: -
V gene: TRBV7-9
CDR3 protein: CASSLTGDTEAFF
CDR3 DNA: TGTGCCAGCAGCTTAACGGGGGACACTGAAGCTTTCTTT

clone size: many
J gene: TRBJ2-3
D gene: -
V gene: TRBV29-1
CDR3 protein: CAGGQNTDTQYF
CDR3 DNA: TGCGCAGGCGGACAGAACACAGATACGCAGTATTTT

clone size: -
J gene: TRBJ2-3
D gene: -
V gene: TRBV21-1
CDR3 protein: CASSKSRLAVEDTQYF
CDR3 DNA: TGTGCCAGCAGCAAATCTAGGCTAGCGGTGGAGGATACGCAGTATTTT

clone size: -
J gene: TRBJ1-5
D gene: -
V gene: TRBV11-2
CDR3 protein: CASSLDSGNQPQHF
CDR3 DNA: TGTGCCAGCAGCTTAGATTCCGGCAATCAGCCCCAGCATTTT

clone size: -
J gene: TRBJ1-4
D gene: -
V gene: TRBV18
CDR3 protein: CASSPAGATNEKLFF
CDR3 DNA: TGTGCCAGCTCACCAGCAGGGGCAACTAATGAAAAACTGTTTTTT

clone size: -
J gene: TRBJ1-2
D gene: -
V gene: TRBV18
CDR3 protein: CASSLRSLVADYGYTF
CDR3 DNA: TGTGCCAGCTCACTACGATCCCTTGTGGCAGACTATGGCTACACCTTC

clone size: once
J gene: TRBJ2-5
D gene: TRBD1
V gene: TRBV3-1/TRBV3-2
CDR3 protein: CASSPYTTGPQETQYF
CDR3 DNA: TGTGCCAGCAGCCCTTATACGACAGGGCCCCAAGAGACCCAGTACTTC

clone size: -
J gene: TRBJ1-1
D gene: TRBD1
V gene: TRBV13
CDR3 protein: CASSQGQTNTEAFF
CDR3 DNA: TGTGCCAGCAGCCAGGGACAGACGAACACTGAAGCTTTCTTT

clone size: -
J gene: TRBJ2-5
D gene: TRBD1
V gene: TRBV5-1
CDR3 protein: CASSFQGAGPPQETQYF
CDR3 DNA: TGCGCCAGCAGCTTCCAGGGGGCTGGTCCACCGCAAGAGACCCAGTACTTC

clone size: -
J gene: TRBJ1-4
D gene: -
V gene: TRBV28
CDR3 protein: CASSGGKVGGEKLFF
CDR3 DNA: TGTGCCAGCAGTGGGGGGAAGGTAGGCGGGGAAAAACTGTTTTTT

clone size: -
J gene: TRBJ2-3
D gene: TRBD2
V gene: TRBV5-1
CDR3 protein: CASSRWTSGTDTQYF
CDR3 DNA: TGCGCCAGCAGCCGTTGGACTAGCGGCACAGATACGCAGTATTTT

clone size: -
J gene: TRBJ2-6
D gene: -
V gene: TRBV28
CDR3 protein: CASSYVGVVSGANVLTF
CDR3 DNA: TGTGCCAGCAGCTACGTCGGAGTGGTCTCTGGGGCCAACGTCCTGACTTTC

clone size: -
J gene: TRBJ1-1
D gene: -
V gene: TRBV14
CDR3 protein: CASSSSMNTEAFF
CDR3 DNA: TGTGCCAGCAGCTCATCAATGAACACTGAAGCTTTCTTT

clone size: -
J gene: TRBJ1-2
D gene: TRBD1
V gene: TRBV19
CDR3 protein: CASSMTGIGGYTF
CDR3 DNA: TGTGCCAGTAGTATGACAGGGATTGGGGGCTACACCTTC

clone size: -
J gene: TRBJ1-1
D gene: -
V gene: TRBV5-4
CDR3 protein: CASSFRVGTEAFF
CDR3 DNA: TGTGCCAGCAGCTTCAGGGTCGGGACTGAAGCTTTCTTT

clone size: -
J gene: TRBJ1-6
D gene: -
V gene: TRBV10-3
CDR3 protein: CAISESAVNSPLHF
CDR3 DNA: TGTGCCATCAGTGAGTCGGCAGTAAATTCACCCCTCCACTTT